The 27 T cell receptor beta chains below were found in one sample sequenced in a study of cytomegalovirus exposure and HLA in healthy donors (dated by TCRdb to 2016 to 2017). The library was made by the immunoSEQ multiplex PCR assay. The multiplex PCR relied on a mix of 60 forward primers for TCR Vbeta segments and 13 reverse primers for TCR Jbeta segments. TCRdb mirrors the immuneACCESS table, restricted to in-frame sequences. Some clones are absent from its copies; in checked studies, under half trace to an unresolved V gene, and the reason for the others is unknown. The sample has 160,000 or so clones on record, approximately 74% of them singletons. Jointly, the top ten make up 2.5% to 3% of the sample. Sequenced material: PBMCs. All receptors come from a woman in her twenties or thirties in good health and CMV-seronegative.

V is TRBV6-6 and J is TRBJ1-5; 7 bases map to TRBD1. The CDR3 consists of 16 residues. V gave up 2 bases and J gave up 4 bases; unmatched junction bases: 8. Germline V gives CDR1 MNHNY, CDR2 SVGAGI (reference sequence). The CDR3 bases are TGTGCCAGCAGTTACGCCGGCCAGGGGGGAAATCAGCCCCAGCATTTT. Translated, it gives CASSYAGQGGNQPQHF.

The rearrangement uses TRBV25-1 and TRBJ2-1; 8 bases match TRBD2. CDR3 size: 15 residues. With V trimmed by 4 bases and J by 3 bases, 5 bases remained unmatched. Per germline, CDR1 MGHDK and CDR2 SYGVNS. The DNA for the CDR3 is TGTGCCAGCAGTGTAACTAGCGGATACTACAATGAGCAGTTCTTC. Its protein is CASSVTSGYYNEQFF.

The chain recombines TRBV9 with TRBJ2-1; D possibly corresponds to TRBD2 (6 bases). This CDR3 has 16 amino acids. The germline gives CDR1 SGDLS, CDR2 YYNGEE. V was shortened by 4 bases and J by 3 bases, with 17 bases between the two germline ends. In DNA form, the CDR3 reads TGTGCCAGCAGCCCCGGCGGGGTGGGGCTCTACAATGAGCAGTTCTTC. Its protein is CASSPGGVGLYNEQFF.

The chain is built from TRBV9 and TRBJ1-3; 9 bases map to TRBD1. The V gene's germline CDR1 is SGDLS and CDR2 YYNGEE. The length of the CDR3 is 15 residues. V gave up 3 bases and J gave up 3 bases; unmatched junction bases: 4. CDR3 DNA sequence: TGTGCCAGCAGCGCCGGGACAGGGTTTGGAAACACCATATATTTT. This translates into CASSAGTGFGNTIYF. Full variable domain (remainder filled in from reference TRBV9 and TRBJ1-3): DSGVTQTPKHLITATGQRVTLRCSPRSGDLSVYWYQQSLDQGLQFLIQYYNGEERAKGNILERFSAQQFPDLHSELNLSSLELGDSALYFCASSAGTGFGNTIYFGEGSWLTVV.

The rearrangement links TRBV28 to TRBJ1-3, with D uncertain. The length of the CDR3 is 14 residues. CDR1 is MDHEN and CDR2 is SYDVKM in the germline V gene. With 7 bases removed from V and 9 bases from J, the gap between germline ends came to 19 bases. DNA for the CDR3: TGTGCCAGCACCATCACCGACACCCGGGGCACCATATATTTT. Its protein product is CASTITDTRGTIYF. Looking up the rest from reference TRBV28 and TRBJ1-3 gives the full variable domain: DVKVTQSSRYLVKRTGEKVFLECVQDMDHENMFWYRQDPGLGLRLIYFSYDVKMKEKGDIPEGYSVSREKKERFSLILESASTNQTSMYLCASTITDTRGTIYFGEGSWLTVV.

The chain links TRBV7-2 to TRBJ2-5, with 9 nucleotides matching TRBD2. The J segment lost 7 bases and the V segment lost 6 bases, leaving 6 bases of the junction unmatched. Germline V gives CDR1 SGHTA, CDR2 FQGNSA. There are 13 residues in the CDR3. The CDR3 protein is CASRPSGTGTQYF. DNA for the CDR3: TGTGCCAGCAGGCCTAGCGGGACTGGGACCCAGTACTTC.

This clone was counted only a few times. The CDR3 bases are TGTGCCAGTAAGGACAGGGCAAACTATGGCTACACCTTC. Translated, it gives CASKDRANYGYTF. The J gene is TRBJ1-2, the V gene TRBV19, with 8 nucleotides matching TRBD1. The CDR3 has 13 residues. J was trimmed by 2 bases and V by 7 bases; bases with no gene match: 3. The germline V gene has CDR1 LNHDA and CDR2 SQIVND (reference sequence).

This chain uses TRBV11-3 with TRBJ2-2; 9 bases are a match to TRBD1. Germline CDR1 SGHNT, CDR2 YENEEA. The trim removed 4 bases at V and 2 bases at J, leaving 2 bases unmatched. The CDR3 has 15 residues. The CDR3 DNA reads as TGTGCCAGCAGCTGGGGACAGGGAAACACCGGGGAGCTGTTTTTT. Its protein is CASSWGQGNTGELFF.

The rearrangement uses TRBV15 and TRBJ2-5; D might be TRBD2 (6 bases). V gave up 0 bases and J gave up 4 bases, with 12 bases separating them. CDR1 is LNHNV and CDR2 is YYDKDF in the germline V gene (reference sequence). The CDR3 loop spans 15 amino acids. CDR3 sequence reads: CATSRDRRVGETQYF. CDR3 in DNA: TGTGCCACCAGCAGAGATAGGAGGGTAGGAGAGACCCAGTACTTC.

J is TRBJ2-2 and V is TRBV6-6; 8 positions agree with TRBD2. The V segment lost 2 bases and the J segment 5 bases; nucleotides outside the gene matches: 7. CDR3 size: 16 residues. In germline, CDR1 is MNHNY, CDR2 SVGAGI (reference sequence). Here the CDR3 reads CASSYPAGEATGELFF. In DNA form, the CDR3 reads TGTGCCAGCAGTTACCCAGCGGGAGAGGCGACCGGGGAGCTGTTTTTT.

This chain joins TRBV2 and TRBJ2-4, with D uncertain. This CDR3 spans 16 amino acids. V dropped 5 bases and J dropped 7 bases, with 21 bases sitting between them. Germline values: CDR1 SNHLY, CDR2 FYNNEI. CDR3: CASSPPSLAEVNIQYF. CDR3 DNA: TGTGCCAGCAGTCCACCATCACTCGCAGAGGTGAACATTCAGTACTTC.

V and J are TRBV6-1 and TRBJ1-2, with a weak D call TRBD1 (5 bases). V was cut by 11 bases and J by 2 bases, with 12 bases left in between. Germline V gives CDR1 MNHNS, CDR2 SASEGT. The CDR3 sequence is 12 residues long. In DNA form, the CDR3 reads TGTGCCGTGAGACGGACAAACTATGGCTACACCTTC. Its protein is CAVRRTNYGYTF.

CDR3 residues: CASSLQGYFSYEQYF. CDR3 DNA: TGTGCCAGCAGTCTTCAGGGTTATTTCTCCTACGAGCAGTACTTC. V gene TRBV6-6 combines with J gene TRBJ2-7; weak D call: TRBD1 (5 bases). CDR3 size: 15 residues. With 5 bases removed from V and 0 bases from J, the gap between germline ends came to 14 bases. Germline CDR1 is MNHNY and CDR2 is SVGAGI (reference sequence).

The chain employs TRBV2 and TRBJ1-2; D uncertain. The CDR3 loop spans 12 amino acids. CDR1 and CDR2 (germline): SNHLY, FYNNEI. The V and J ends lost 7 bases and 5 bases respectively, with 11 bases between them. CDR3 residues: CASTGGGYGYTF. In DNA, the CDR3 is TGTGCCAGCACCGGTGGCGGGTATGGCTACACCTTC.

The rearrangement uses TRBV7-6 and TRBJ2-1, with 10 nucleotides matching TRBD2. V shed 3 bases, J shed 7 bases, and the junction held 6 bases outside the gene matches. CDR3 length: 15 residues. Germline CDR1 is SGHVS and CDR2 is FNYEAQ. The CDR3 nucleotides read TGTGCCAGCAGCTTTGGGGCTAGCGGGAGTAATGAGCAGTTCTTC. It is translated as CASSFGASGSNEQFF. The complete variable domain, with remaining parts taken from reference TRBV7-6 and TRBJ2-1, reads GAGVSQSPRYKVTKRGQDVALRCDPISGHVSLYWYRQALGQGPEFLTYFNYEAQQDKSGLPNDRFSAERPEGSISTLTIQRTEQRDSAMYRCASSFGASGSNEQFFGPGTRLTVL.

The rearrangement joins TRBV5-1 to TRBJ2-5; TRBD2 matches 11 bases. Germline CDR1 is SGHRS and CDR2 is YFSETQ. The CDR3 runs to 15 residues. The trim removed 4 bases at V and 1 base at J, leaving 3 bases unmatched. The CDR3 reads CASSKGTSGQETQYF. CDR3 DNA sequence: TGCGCCAGCAGCAAAGGGACTAGCGGCCAAGAGACCCAGTACTTC.

This clone was counted between two and nine times. V is TRBV30 and J is TRBJ2-3, with 8 bases matching TRBD1. Germline V lookup: CDR1 GTSNPN, CDR2 SVGIG (reference sequence). CDR3 size: 16 residues. After removal of 2 bases from V and 2 bases from J, the junction contained 9 bases not matched to a gene. The CDR3 reads CAWSPRGTGHTDTQYF. CDR3 nucleotides: TGTGCCTGGAGTCCCAGAGGGACAGGTCACACAGATACGCAGTATTTT. Using reference TRBV30 and TRBJ2-3 for the parts outside the CDR3, the full variable domain is SQTIHQWPATLVQPVGSPLSLECTVEGTSNPNLYWYRQAAGRGLQLLFYSVGIGQISSEVPQNLSASRPQDRQFILSSKKLLLSDSGFYLCAWSPRGTGHTDTQYFGPGTRLTVL.

This clone has just a few counts. J is TRBJ2-5 and V is TRBV2, with 7 bases that match TRBD2. The CDR3 has 13 amino acids. Germline V gene data show CDR1 as SNHLY and CDR2 as FYNNEI. The V segment lost 7 bases and the J segment 4 bases; nucleotides outside the gene matches: 6. CDR3 residues: CASKAGRGETQYF. DNA of the CDR3: TGTGCCAGCAAGGCGGGGAGGGGAGAGACCCAGTACTTC.

This rearrangement joins TRBV7-6 to TRBJ2-1; 12 nucleotides match TRBD2. The CDR3 has 16 amino acids. CDR1 is SGHVS, CDR2 FNYEAQ, per germline. The junction had 7 bases not matched to a gene; V was cut back by 5 bases and J by 5 bases. The CDR3 region has the DNA TGTGCCAGCAGCCTCCTAGCGGGGGGGACTAACAATGAGCAGTTCTTC. Its protein is CASSLLAGGTNNEQFF.

This clone turned up a few times. The V call is TRBV27, the J call TRBJ2-7, with D tentatively TRBD2 (5 bases). CDR1 is MNHEY and CDR2 is SMNVEV in the germline V gene (reference sequence). Trimming removed 4 bases at V and 7 bases at J, with 8 bases between. This CDR3 contains 11 residues. The CDR3 spells CASSSGSEQYF. The CDR3 DNA sequence: TGTGCCAGCAGTTCGGGGAGTGAGCAGTACTTC.

This clone has a handful of counts. The chain is built from TRBV6-4 and TRBJ2-1; the match to TRBD2 covers 7 bases. The CDR3 consists of 16 residues. V lost 2 bases to trimming and J lost 8 bases; unmatched junction nucleotides: 12. Germline V gene data show CDR1 as MRHNA and CDR2 as SNTAGT. CDR3 nucleotide sequence: TGTGCCAGCAGTGACACCGGACTAGTCAATTTAGATGAGCAGTTCTTC. Amino acid sequence: CASSDTGLVNLDEQFF.

The gene calls are TRBV5-6 and TRBJ2-3; the match to TRBD2 covers 11 bases. The trim removed 4 bases at V and 6 bases at J, leaving 7 bases unmatched. CDR1 is SGHDT and CDR2 is YYEEEE in the germline V gene. The CDR3 extends over 15 amino acids. The CDR3 spells CASSRTSGRRDTQYF. The CDR3 nucleotides read TGTGCCAGCAGCAGGACTAGCGGGCGGAGGGATACGCAGTATTTT.

The rearrangement uses TRBV15 and TRBJ2-7, with 9 bases identical to TRBD1. The CDR3 consists of 13 residues. Germline CDR1 is LNHNV and CDR2 is YYDKDF (reference sequence). With V trimmed by 1 base and J by 6 bases, 1 base remained unmatched. CDR3 in amino acids: CATSRGTGVEQYF. In DNA form, the CDR3 reads TGTGCCACCAGCAGAGGGACAGGGGTCGAGCAGTACTTC. Supplemented by reference TRBV15 and TRBJ2-7, the full variable domain reads DAMVIQNPRYQVTQFGKPVTLSCSQTLNHNVMYWYQQKSSQAPKLLFHYYDKDFNNEADTPDNFQSRRPNTSFCFLDIRSPGLGDTAMYLCATSRGTGVEQYFGPGTRLTVT.

V gene TRBV6-6 combines with J gene TRBJ1-5; D remains ambiguous. The CDR3 length is 16 residues. The V end lost 6 bases, the J end lost 4 bases, and 19 bases lay between the germline ends. The germline CDR1 and CDR2 sequences are MNHNY and SVGAGI (reference sequence). For the CDR3, the DNA is TGTGCCAGCAGACCCTGGGAGGGAGGCGAGAATCAGCCCCAGCATTTT. Its protein product is CASRPWEGGENQPQHF.

J is TRBJ2-1 and V is TRBV5-5; the match to TRBD1 covers 11 bases. The CDR3 loop spans 15 amino acids. The V gene's germline CDR1 is SGHKS and CDR2 YYEKEE (reference sequence). V was pared by 2 bases and J by 7 bases, with 5 bases of the junction left unmatched. CDR3 sequence reads: CASSLGTGGFNEQFF. DNA of the CDR3: TGTGCCAGCAGCTTAGGGACAGGGGGATTTAATGAGCAGTTCTTC.

The genes are TRBV6-1 and TRBJ1-2; TRBD1 matches at 9 bases. The CDR3 totals 14 residues. Germline CDR1 is MNHNS and CDR2 is SASEGT. V lost 5 bases to trimming and J lost 4 bases; unmatched junction nucleotides: 5. Here the CDR3 DNA reads TGTGCCAGCAGTCCCGGGACAGGGACCTATGGCTACACCTTC. Translating gives CASSPGTGTYGYTF.

This chain uses TRBV4-3 with TRBJ2-1; D might be TRBD1 (6 bases). The ends were cut back, 1 base at V and 1 base at J, with 11 bases in the middle. CDR1 LGHNA and CDR2 YSLEER come from the germline V gene. CDR3 length equals 16 residues. In DNA, the CDR3 is TGCGCCAGCAGCCAAGTGCAGGGGCCTTCCTACAATGAGCAGTTCTTC. Amino acid sequence: CASSQVQGPSYNEQFF.